These T cell receptor beta chains were read from a single sample in a study of blood T cell repertoires in COVID-19. Repertoires were generated with immunoSEQ multiplex PCR, while TCRdb's copy carries only in-frame clones and drops some. This table holds 200,000 to 250,000 clones, about 76% found once. The material sequenced was PBMCs or T cells enriched from blood (not recorded which). The receptors were gathered from a woman between 45 and 65 years old with acute COVID-19. The CDR3 runs from the conserved cysteine through the conserved F or W. A D gene is named only where the DNA matches it firmly. For some rows the clone size is stated as once, few or many, or as a class when expanded; others skip it.

v_gene	abundance	d_gene	j_gene	CDR3aa	CDR3nt
TRBV24-1	-	TRBD1	TRBJ2-2	CATSDLLQGADTGELFF	TGTGCCACCAGTGATTTGCTACAGGGGGCTGACACCGGGGAGCTGTTTTTT
TRBV28	-	-	TRBJ1-6	CASSTSSYNSPLHF	TGTGCCAGCAGTACGAGCTCCTATAATTCACCCCTCCACTTT
TRBV7-2	-	TRBD2	TRBJ2-7	CASSLGLAGVGEQYF	TGTGCCAGCAGCTTAGGACTAGCGGGGGTTGGGGAGCAGTACTTC
TRBV6-5	-	-	TRBJ2-2	CASSYLRGLYTGELFF	TGTGCCAGCAGTTATCTACGGGGGTTGTACACCGGGGAGCTGTTTTTT
TRBV7-3	-	-	TRBJ2-3	CASSLGGLSTDTQYF	TGTGCCAGCAGCTTAGGGGGCCTTAGCACAGATACGCAGTATTTT
TRBV18	-	-	TRBJ2-7	CASSGYTGTFYEQYF	TGTGCCAGCTCGGGGTACACAGGGACGTTCTACGAGCAGTACTTC
TRBV30	-	-	TRBJ1-1	CAWMLQGFGTEAFF	TGTGCCTGGATGTTACAGGGCTTTGGGACTGAAGCTTTCTTT
TRBV7-3	-	TRBD1	TRBJ2-7	CASSLGGQGIDEQYF	TGTGCCAGCAGCTTAGGGGGACAGGGGATTGACGAGCAGTACTTC
TRBV19	-	TRBD1	TRBJ2-6	CATVGTGLIWANVLTF	TGTGCCACCGTGGGGACAGGTTTGATCTGGGCCAACGTCCTGACTTTC
TRBV5-5	-	-	TRBJ1-6	CASSLDWQVLNSPLHF	TGTGCCAGCAGCTTGGACTGGCAGGTGCTTAATTCACCCCTCCACTTT
TRBV3-1/TRBV3-2	once	TRBD2	TRBJ2-7	CASSQGPSSGRVSYEQYF	TGTGCCAGCAGCCAAGGACCGAGTAGCGGGAGGGTCTCCTACGAGCAGTACTTC
TRBV14	-	-	TRBJ1-2	CASSQGGGIHYGYTF	TGTGCCAGCAGCCAAGGGGGGGGAATACACTATGGCTACACCTTC
TRBV7-2	-	TRBD2	TRBJ2-1	CASSLVAGGRYNEQFF	TGTGCCAGCAGCTTAGTAGCGGGGGGGCGGTACAATGAGCAGTTCTTC
TRBV14	few	TRBD1	TRBJ1-4	CASSRDRGSEKLFF	TGTGCCAGCAGTCGGGACAGGGGGTCTGAAAAACTGTTTTTT
TRBV13	few	-	TRBJ2-2	CASSFYGTNTGELFF	TGTGCCAGCAGCTTTTACGGGACGAACACCGGGGAGCTGTTTTTT
TRBV4-1	-	TRBD1	TRBJ1-5	CASSLYGQGNQPQHF	TGCGCCAGCAGCCTTTATGGACAGGGCAATCAGCCCCAGCATTTT
TRBV7-2	-	TRBD1	TRBJ1-4	CASSLGQGLSEKLFF	TGTGCCAGCAGCTTAGGACAGGGTCTGAGTGAAAAACTGTTTTTT
TRBV3-1/TRBV3-2	-	-	TRBJ1-6	CARGAWGAGNSPLHF	TGTGCCAGAGGGGCCTGGGGCGCAGGAAATTCACCCCTCCACTTT
TRBV5-1	-	-	TRBJ2-3	CASSFSVKNRDTQYF	TGCGCCAGCAGCTTTTCGGTAAAGAATCGGGATACGCAGTATTTT
TRBV27	-	-	TRBJ2-3	CASTRTRELTDTQYF	TGTGCCAGCACTCGGACCCGGGAGCTCACAGATACGCAGTATTTT
TRBV28	-	-	TRBJ2-5	CASRTGFETQYF	TGTGCCAGCAGAACAGGGTTTGAGACCCAGTACTTC
TRBV6-5	once	TRBD1	TRBJ1-1	CASRHDRGSAAFF	TGTGCCAGCAGGCACGACAGGGGTTCCGCAGCTTTCTTT
TRBV5-4	few	TRBD1	TRBJ2-7	CASSSTGVGEQYF	TGTGCCAGCAGCAGTACAGGGGTCGGAGAGCAGTACTTC
TRBV4-1	few	-	TRBJ2-2	CASRQGPNSNTGELFF	TGCGCCAGCAGACAGGGCCCCAACTCGAACACCGGGGAGCTGTTTTTT
TRBV12-5	-	-	TRBJ1-5	CASGPDSQPQHF	TGTGCTAGTGGTCCAGACTCTCAGCCCCAGCATTTT
TRBV3-1/TRBV3-2	-	-	TRBJ1-1	CASSQGTYNTEAFF	TGTGCCAGCAGCCAAGGAACCTATAACACTGAAGCTTTCTTT
TRBV3-1/TRBV3-2	-	TRBD2	TRBJ2-1	CASSQSRDRLAGDTHNEQFF	TGTGCCAGCAGCCAATCCAGGGACCGACTAGCGGGGGATACCCACAATGAGCAGTTCTTC
TRBV7-9	-	TRBD2	TRBJ2-5	CASSPGTTQETQYF	TGTGCCAGCAGCCCCGGGACTACCCAAGAGACCCAGTACTTC
TRBV5-3	-	-	TRBJ1-3	CARPAGPSNTIYF	TGTGCCAGACCTGCTGGGCCTTCTAACACCATATATTTT